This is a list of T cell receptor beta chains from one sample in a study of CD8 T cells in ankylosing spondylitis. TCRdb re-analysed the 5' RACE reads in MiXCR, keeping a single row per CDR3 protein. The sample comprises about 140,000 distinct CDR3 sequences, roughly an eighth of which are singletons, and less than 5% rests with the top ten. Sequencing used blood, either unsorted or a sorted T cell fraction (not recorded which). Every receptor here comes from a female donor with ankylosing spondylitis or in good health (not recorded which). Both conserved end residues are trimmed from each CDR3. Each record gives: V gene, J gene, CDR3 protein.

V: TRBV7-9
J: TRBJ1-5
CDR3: ASSLTGVNQPQH

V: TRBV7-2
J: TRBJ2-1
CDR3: ASRPGGNEQF

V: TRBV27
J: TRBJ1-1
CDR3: ASSFGGTGTEAF

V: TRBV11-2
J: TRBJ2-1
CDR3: ASSLGFSGYTSYNEQF

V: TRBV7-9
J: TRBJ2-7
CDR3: AHEPLASGYEQY

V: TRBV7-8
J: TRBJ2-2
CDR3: ASSLRTATNTGELF

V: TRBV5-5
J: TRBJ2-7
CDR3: ASSSTGGLYEQY

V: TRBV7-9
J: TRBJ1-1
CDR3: ASSFTRIREGTEAF

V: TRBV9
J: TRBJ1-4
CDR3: ASSPLLPGQGVEKLF

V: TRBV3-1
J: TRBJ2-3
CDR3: ASSQDGSTDTQY

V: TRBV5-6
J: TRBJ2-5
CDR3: ASSTQRLAETQY

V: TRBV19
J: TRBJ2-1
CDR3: ASSIVVSSYNEQF